A single sample is the source of the 30 T cell receptor beta chains below, sequenced in a study of radiation and T cells in renal cell carcinoma. As to time point: baseline pretreatment blood. Specified treatment: 15 Gy SBRT to primary tumor, nephrectomy 4 weeks later. Sequencing used immunoSEQ multiplex PCR; TCRdb keeps in-frame clones, though not all of them. The data contain about 95,000 clones, around 88% of them seen just once; the ten biggest clones take up roughly 8%. The specimen comprised blood, sampled from a patient whose treatment included radiotherapy and nephrectomy. All receptors come from a man aged 50-59 years with renal cell carcinoma.

This chain connects TRBV29-1 to TRBJ2-1, with 9 bases identical to TRBD1. The J segment lost 2 bases and the V segment lost 2 bases, leaving 10 bases of the junction unmatched. In germline, CDR1 is SQVTM, CDR2 ANQGSEA. This CDR3 has 17 residues. The CDR3, as DNA: TGCAGCGTTGAAAGGGACAGGGATACGGTCCCCTACAATGAGCAGTTCTTC. Protein product: CSVERDRDTVPYNEQFF.

The V gene is TRBV19, the J gene TRBJ1-2, with 9 nucleotides matching TRBD1. Germline CDR1 LNHDA, CDR2 SQIVND (reference sequence). The trim removed 5 bases at V and 5 bases at J, leaving 6 bases unmatched. This CDR3 spans 14 amino acids. As DNA, the CDR3 is TGTGCCAGTAGTCTCCGGGACAGGGTTTATGGCTACACCTTC. This codes for CASSLRDRVYGYTF.

The V gene is TRBV5-1, the J gene TRBJ2-3; D ambiguous. This CDR3 has 16 amino acids. Germline V gene sequence: CDR1 SGHRS, CDR2 YFSETQ. Between the trimmed V and J ends, which lost 0 bases and 0 bases, there was a span of 11 bases. In DNA, the CDR3 is TGCGCCAGCAGCTTGGGGGCCCCGACAAGCACAGATACGCAGTATTTT. Its translation is CASSLGAPTSTDTQYF.

The V gene is TRBV5-1, the J gene TRBJ1-1; D is unclear. Germline CDR1 and CDR2: SGHRS and YFSETQ. The CDR3 loop spans 15 amino acids. With 5 bases removed from V and 3 bases from J, the gap between germline ends came to 17 bases. The DNA for the CDR3 is TGCGCCAGCAGTCTTATTTTGACTGGGCACACTGAAGCTTTCTTT. This codes for CASSLILTGHTEAFF.

The chain uses TRBV5-4 and TRBJ2-1, with 9 bases lining up with TRBD2. This CDR3 spans 15 amino acids. In germline, CDR1 is SGHNT, CDR2 YYREEE (reference sequence). J lost 7 bases, V lost 0 bases, and 5 bases had no gene match. The CDR3 spells CASSLVAGGPNEQFF. The CDR3 DNA is TGTGCCAGCAGCTTGGTCGCGGGGGGGCCGAATGAGCAGTTCTTC.

This chain joins TRBV27 and TRBJ2-1; possibly TRBD2 for D (5 bases). The CDR3 has 16 amino acids. V lost 0 bases and J 2 bases, leaving 11 bases between the germline ends. Germline values: CDR1 MNHEY, CDR2 SMNVEV (reference sequence). The CDR3 DNA reads as TGTGCCAGCAGTTTATCAGAGGGAGAAACCTACAATGAGCAGTTCTTC. Translating it yields CASSLSEGETYNEQFF.

V and J are TRBV13 and TRBJ2-5; a weak D match, TRBD2 (5 bases). V was trimmed by 4 bases and J by 1 base, leaving 19 bases between them. This CDR3 spans 17 amino acids. CDR1 is PRHDT, CDR2 FYEKMQ, per germline (reference sequence). The CDR3 protein is CASSSTRLTRLQETQYF. The CDR3 region has the DNA TGTGCCAGCAGCTCTACTAGACTCACACGGCTCCAAGAGACCCAGTACTTC.

CDR3 nucleotide sequence: TGTGCCAGTAGTCCCACGCAGGGGGTCTCCTACGAGCAGTACTTC. This gives the protein CASSPTQGVSYEQYF. The V and J genes are TRBV19 and TRBJ2-7; 7 bases map to TRBD1. The CDR3 is 15 amino acids. Germline V CDR1 and CDR2: LNHDA, SQIVND (reference sequence). Trimming cost V 5 bases and J 0 bases; bases outside gene matches: 7.

Only a few counts were recorded for this clone. This sequence joins TRBV27 and TRBJ2-5, with a weak D call TRBD2 (6 bases). This CDR3 comprises 13 residues. The germline CDR1 and CDR2 sequences are MNHEY and SMNVEV (reference sequence). The germline V and J ends were trimmed by 5 bases and 9 bases, with 16 bases remaining between them. DNA of the CDR3: TGTGCCAGCAGTGGGACGAGGGACTTGGCCCAGTACTTC. This translates into CASSGTRDLAQYF.

This chain links TRBV7-2 with TRBJ2-7; D is tentatively TRBD1 or TRBD2 (5 bases each). This CDR3 region has 18 residues. Trimming took 2 bases from V and 3 from J, leaving 23 bases between them. In germline, CDR1 is SGHTA, CDR2 FQGNSA. The CDR3 coding sequence is TGTGCCAGCAGCTTAAGGGGAGTAGGGCTGGACATTGTCTACGAGCAGTACTTC. Translation gives CASSLRGVGLDIVYEQYF.

The genes are TRBV27 and TRBJ2-7, with D tentatively TRBD1 or TRBD2 (6 bases each). The CDR3 contains 14 residues. CDR1 MNHEY and CDR2 SMNVEV come from the germline V gene (reference sequence). The germline V and J ends were trimmed by 0 bases and 7 bases, with 13 bases remaining between them. CDR3 coding DNA: TGTGCCAGCAGTTTATCAAGGGGGGCGCGGGAGCAGTACTTC. Translation: CASSLSRGAREQYF.

The chain links TRBV7-8 to TRBJ2-5; 11 bases align to TRBD2. V lost 5 bases and J lost 3; bases outside the gene matches: 8. Germline lookup yields CDR1 SGHVS and CDR2 FQNEAQ. This CDR3 contains 16 residues. The CDR3 sequence is CASSTYSGGAEETQYF. In nucleotides, the CDR3 is TGTGCCAGCAGCACGTATAGCGGGGGGGCGGAAGAGACCCAGTACTTC.

The gene calls are TRBV25-1 and TRBJ2-3, with D hard to call. The CDR3 extends over 13 amino acids. Trimming took off 8 bases at V and 2 bases at J, with 11 bases between the two ends. Per the germline V gene, CDR1 is MGHDK and CDR2 is SYGVNS. This chain's CDR3 is CASSDTNTDTQYF. The CDR3 nucleotides are TGTGCCAGCTCGGATACTAACACAGATACGCAGTATTTT.

J is TRBJ2-7 and V is TRBV30; no firm D call. This CDR3 comprises 12 residues. With 3 bases removed from V and 4 bases from J, the gap between germline ends came to 10 bases. Germline V gives CDR1 GTSNPN, CDR2 SVGIG (reference sequence). The CDR3 DNA sequence: TGTGCCTGGAGCGCCATCGGATACGAGCAGTACTTC. It translates to CAWSAIGYEQYF.

The J gene is TRBJ2-7, the V gene TRBV20-1, with 8 bases fitting TRBD1. With V trimmed by 5 bases and J by 12 bases, 9 bases remained unmatched. This CDR3 is built from 11 residues. The V gene's germline CDR1 is DFQATT and CDR2 SNEGSKA (reference sequence). CDR3 in amino acids: CSAAVRGQRYF. Written as DNA, the CDR3 is TGCAGTGCTGCTGTCAGGGGGCAAAGGTACTTC.

As for this clone: This likely comes from a read error, as the CDR3 has no conserved phenylalanine or tryptophan at its end. It is unclear where the CDR3 begins or ends on the DNA, so no DNA is shown, and the CDR3 is as TCRdb lists it. The chain uses TRBV5-6 and TRBJ2-7. Germline V gene lookup returns CDR1 SGHDT and CDR2 YYEEEE. Counting both end residues, the CDR3 totals 12 amino acids. This CDR3 reads CASSSNFLAWTS.

V is TRBV5-1 and J is TRBJ1-6; no firm D call. V lost 0 bases to trimming and J lost 6 bases, with 7 bases between them. Germline lookup yields CDR1 SGHRS and CDR2 YFSETQ. CDR3 length equals 14 residues. CDR3 amino acids: CASSLALSNSPLHF. In nucleotides, the CDR3 is TGCGCCAGCAGCTTGGCCCTCAGTAATTCACCCCTCCACTTT. The full variable domain, with the rest looked up from reference TRBV5-1 and TRBJ1-6, is KAGVTQTPRYLIKTRGQQVTLSCSPISGHRSVSWYQQTPGQGLQFLFEYFSETQRNKGNFPGRFSGRQFSNSRSEMNVSTLELGDSALYLCASSLALSNSPLHFGNGTRLTVT.

CDR3 nucleotides: TGTGCCAGCAGCTCTAGCGGGAGCGAATTCAATGAGCAGTTCTTC. This gives the protein CASSSSGSEFNEQFF. V usage is TRBV7-2 and J usage is TRBJ2-1; 10 nucleotides match TRBD2. This CDR3 has 15 residues. Unmatched junction bases numbered 6, after V lost 4 bases and J lost 6 bases. CDR1 is SGHTA, CDR2 FQGNSA, per germline.

This clone showed up just once. The rearrangement uses TRBV10-2 and TRBJ1-2, with D hard to call. This CDR3 contains 15 residues. Germline lookup yields CDR1 WSHSY and CDR2 SAAADI. V was cut by 3 bases and J by 9 bases, with 20 bases left in between. The CDR3: CASSELRRRAYSYTF. The CDR3 DNA reads TGCGCCAGCAGTGAACTTCGACGGAGAGCTTATAGCTACACCTTC.

The chain links TRBV9 to TRBJ1-2, with TRBD1 identical over 7 bases. Germline V lookup: CDR1 SGDLS, CDR2 YYNGEE. V was pared by 4 bases and J by 0 bases, with 3 bases of the junction left unmatched. There are 14 residues in the CDR3. CDR3 bases: TGTGCCAGCAGCCGGGACAGCTCTAACTATGGCTACACCTTC. It translates to CASSRDSSNYGYTF.

This sequence joins TRBV21-1 and TRBJ1-2; TRBD1, the table's D call, lacks a check against the DNA. TRBV21-1 is a pseudogene. This CDR3 spans 16 amino acids. The CDR3 nucleotides are TGTGCCAGCAGCAAAGGGCAGGGGCTGGGGGACTATGGCTACACCTTC. Its protein is CASSKGQGLGDYGYTF.

The chain links TRBV5-1 to TRBJ1-1, with 7 nucleotides matching TRBD1. With V trimmed by 0 bases and J by 5 bases, 10 bases remained unmatched. Germline V gene data show CDR1 as SGHRS and CDR2 as YFSETQ. The CDR3 is 16 residues long. CDR3 amino acids: CASSLEAGGQGTEAFF. In DNA, the CDR3 is TGCGCCAGCAGCTTGGAGGCAGGGGGTCAGGGAACTGAAGCTTTCTTT.

The V call is TRBV27, the J call TRBJ1-1; D call uncertain. CDR1 and CDR2 (germline): MNHEY, SMNVEV (reference sequence). The CDR3 loop spans 14 amino acids. V lost 2 bases to trimming and J lost 0 bases, with 7 bases between them. The CDR3 reads CASSLTDLNTEAFF. The DNA for the CDR3 is TGTGCCAGCAGTTTAACAGATTTGAACACTGAAGCTTTCTTT.

In nucleotides, the CDR3 is TGTCCTGGGAGCGGGGGACAGGGGGCCCCAAGGAGCTATGGCTACACCTTC. It is translated as CPGSGGQGAPRSYGYTF. The chain uses TRBV22-1 and TRBJ1-2; TRBD1 was called by the table and not checked on the DNA. TRBV22-1 has pseudogene status. This CDR3 region has 17 residues.

The chain links TRBV27 to TRBJ1-2, with D maybe TRBD1 (5 bases). V dropped 2 bases and J dropped 7 bases, with 11 bases sitting between them. Germline lookup yields CDR1 MNHEY and CDR2 SMNVEV (reference sequence). This CDR3 is built from 13 residues. CDR3 DNA sequence: TGTGCCAGCAGTTTAGAGGGGTCTCGTGGCTACACCTTC. Amino acid sequence: CASSLEGSRGYTF.

This clone was counted between two and nine times. The V call is TRBV4-1, the J call TRBJ1-1; unclear D gene. From germline, CDR1 is MGHRA and CDR2 YSYEKL. The CDR3 totals 15 residues. V lost 5 bases and J 0 bases, leaving 13 bases between the germline ends. DNA for the CDR3: TGCGCCAGCAGCACTCGGGGTATCATGAACACTGAAGCTTTCTTT. This encodes CASSTRGIMNTEAFF.

V and J are TRBV5-1 and TRBJ2-5; D perhaps matches TRBD1 (6 bases). The CDR3 runs to 13 residues. Trimming took off 6 bases at V and 2 bases at J, with 11 bases between the two ends. Germline CDR1 and CDR2: SGHRS and YFSETQ. CDR3 DNA: TGCGCCAGCACATGGGACAAACAAGAGACCCAGTACTTC. Translation gives CASTWDKQETQYF.

V gene TRBV6-5 combines with J gene TRBJ1-2; TRBD1 agrees at 9 bases. CDR3 length: 14 residues. The V and J ends lost 5 bases and 4 bases, in that order; junction bases with no gene match: 5. The germline V gene has CDR1 MNHEY and CDR2 SVGAGI. CDR3 sequence (DNA): TGTGCCAGCAGTCGGGACAGGGACGGCTATGGCTACACCTTC. This encodes CASSRDRDGYGYTF.

J is TRBJ1-4 and V is TRBV6-5; D unresolved. In germline, CDR1 is MNHEY, CDR2 SVGAGI. This CDR3 is 13 amino acids long. V dropped 6 bases and J dropped 6 bases, with 11 bases sitting between them. This chain's CDR3 is CASSRSRDEKLFF. CDR3 DNA sequence: TGTGCCAGCAGCAGGTCAAGGGATGAAAAACTGTTTTTT.

This chain links TRBV20-1 with TRBJ2-7; no reliable D call. CDR3 length equals 11 residues. Germline loops: CDR1 DFQATT, CDR2 SNEGSKA (reference sequence). Trimming pared 1 base from V and 5 bases from J, leaving 6 bases between. The CDR3 is CSARVDNEQYF. The CDR3 nucleotides are TGCAGTGCTAGAGTGGATAACGAGCAGTACTTC.